This note documents a single TCR beta chain sequence. Its antigen remains unidentified. Trimming took off 1 base at V and 10 bases at J, with 11 bases between the two ends. The CDR3 has 13 residues. These data are taken from a study of blood T cells in healthy people across ages. General study findings and limits: Among T cells, TCR beta diversity per million cells dropped roughly linearly as age rose.

Every donor contributed roughly 10 milliliters of peripheral blood by blood draw. Using a J-beta primer mix together with a sample-barcoded 5' primer, a second PCR was run for roughly 7 to 11 cycles. Each CDR3 protein gets one entry after TCRdb re-called the 5' RACE reads with MiXCR. The sample has 1.5 million or so distinct CDR3 sequences, under 55% seen once. Sequencing was done on a sample of blood. The chain employs TRBV12-3 or TRBV12-4 and TRBJ1-5, with D perhaps TRBD1 (5 bases). The receptor's source is a woman aged 18-29 years in good health. As DNA, the CDR3 is TGTGCCAGCAGTTTAGGACAGTCAAGCCCCCAGCATTTT. Its protein is CASSLGQSSPQHF.